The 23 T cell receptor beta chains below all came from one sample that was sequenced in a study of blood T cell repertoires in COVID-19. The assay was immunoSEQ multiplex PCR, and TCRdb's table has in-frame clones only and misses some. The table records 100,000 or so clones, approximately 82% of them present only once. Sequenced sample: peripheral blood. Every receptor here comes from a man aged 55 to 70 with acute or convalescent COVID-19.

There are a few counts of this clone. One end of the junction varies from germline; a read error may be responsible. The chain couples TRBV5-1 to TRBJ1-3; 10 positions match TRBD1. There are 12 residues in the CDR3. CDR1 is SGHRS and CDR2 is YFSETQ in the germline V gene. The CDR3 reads CASSLDGTGVDF. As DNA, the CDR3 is TGCGCCAGCAGCTTGGATGGGACAGGGGTTGACTTT. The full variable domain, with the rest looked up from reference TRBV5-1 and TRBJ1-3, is KAGVTQTPRYLIKTRGQQVTLSCSPISGHRSVSWYQQTPGQGLQFLFEYFSETQRNKGNFPGRFSGRQFSNSRSEMNVSTLELGDSALYLCASSLDGTGVDFGEGSWLTVV.

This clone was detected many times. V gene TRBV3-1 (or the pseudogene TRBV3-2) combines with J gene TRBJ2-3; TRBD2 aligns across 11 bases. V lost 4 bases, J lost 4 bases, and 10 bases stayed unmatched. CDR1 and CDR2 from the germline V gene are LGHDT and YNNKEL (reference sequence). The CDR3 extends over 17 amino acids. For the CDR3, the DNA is TGTGCCAGCAGCCGAGCACTAGCGGGAGTAGGCGCAGATACGCAGTATTTT. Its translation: CASSRALAGVGADTQYF.

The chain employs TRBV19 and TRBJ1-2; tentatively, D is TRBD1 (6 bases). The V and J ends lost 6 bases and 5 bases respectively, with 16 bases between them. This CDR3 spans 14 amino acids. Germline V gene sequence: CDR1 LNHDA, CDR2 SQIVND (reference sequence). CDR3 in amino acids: CASRLPGQLYGYTF. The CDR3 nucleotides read TGTGCCAGTAGACTACCCGGACAGCTATATGGCTACACCTTC. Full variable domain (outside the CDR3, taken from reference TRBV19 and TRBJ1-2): DGGITQSPKYLFRKEGQNVTLSCEQNLNHDAMYWYRQDPGQGLRLIYYSQIVNDFQKGDIAEGYSVSREKKESFPLTVTSAQKNPTAFYLCASRLPGQLYGYTFGSGTRLTVV.

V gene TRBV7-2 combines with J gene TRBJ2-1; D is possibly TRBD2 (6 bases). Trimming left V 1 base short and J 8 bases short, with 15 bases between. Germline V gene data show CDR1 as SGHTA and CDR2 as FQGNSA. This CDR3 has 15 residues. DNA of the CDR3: TGTGCCAGCAGCTTAGTAGCGGATCGGGCGGATGAGCAGTTCTTC. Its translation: CASSLVADRADEQFF.

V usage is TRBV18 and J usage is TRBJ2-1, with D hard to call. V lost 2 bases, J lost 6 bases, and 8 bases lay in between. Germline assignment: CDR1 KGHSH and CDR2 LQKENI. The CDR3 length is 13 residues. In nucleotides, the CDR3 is TGTGCCAGCTCACCAGAACAGTTCAATGAGCAGTTCTTC. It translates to CASSPEQFNEQFF. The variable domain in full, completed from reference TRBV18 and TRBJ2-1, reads NAGVMQNPRHLVRRRGQEARLRCSPMKGHSHVYWYRQLPEEGLKFMVYLQKENIIDESGMPKERFSAEFPKEGPSILRIQQVVRGDSAAYFCASSPEQFNEQFFGPGTRLTVL.

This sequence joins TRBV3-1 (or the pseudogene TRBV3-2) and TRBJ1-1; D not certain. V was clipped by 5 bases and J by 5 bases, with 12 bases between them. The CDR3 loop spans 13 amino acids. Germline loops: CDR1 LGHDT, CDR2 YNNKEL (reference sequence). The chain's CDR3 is CASSAQSVTEAFF. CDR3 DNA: TGTGCCAGCAGCGCGCAAAGTGTGACTGAAGCTTTCTTT.

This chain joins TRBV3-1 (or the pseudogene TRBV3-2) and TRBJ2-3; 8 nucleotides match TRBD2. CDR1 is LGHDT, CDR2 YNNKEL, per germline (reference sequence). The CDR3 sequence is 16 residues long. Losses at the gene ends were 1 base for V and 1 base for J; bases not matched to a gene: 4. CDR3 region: CASSQAIAGRTDTQYF. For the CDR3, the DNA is TGTGCCAGCAGCCAAGCTATAGCGGGACGCACAGATACGCAGTATTTT.

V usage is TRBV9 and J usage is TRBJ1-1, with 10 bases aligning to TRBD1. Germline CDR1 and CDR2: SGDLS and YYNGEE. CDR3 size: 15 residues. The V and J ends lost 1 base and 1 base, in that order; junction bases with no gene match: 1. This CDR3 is CASSVWTGGNTEAFF. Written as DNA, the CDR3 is TGTGCCAGCAGCGTATGGACAGGGGGGAACACTGAAGCTTTCTTT. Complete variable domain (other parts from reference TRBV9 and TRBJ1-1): DSGVTQTPKHLITATGQRVTLRCSPRSGDLSVYWYQQSLDQGLQFLIQYYNGEERAKGNILERFSAQQFPDLHSELNLSSLELGDSALYFCASSVWTGGNTEAFFGQGTRLTVV.

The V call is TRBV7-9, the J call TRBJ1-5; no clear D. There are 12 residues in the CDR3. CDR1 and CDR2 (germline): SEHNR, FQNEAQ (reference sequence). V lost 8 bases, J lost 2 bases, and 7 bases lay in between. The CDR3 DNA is TGTGCCAGCCAGGTGGGCAATCAGCCCCAGCATTTT. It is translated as CASQVGNQPQHF. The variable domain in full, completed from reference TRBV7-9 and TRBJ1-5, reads DTGVSQNPRHKITKRGQNVTFRCDPISEHNRLYWYRQTLGQGPEFLTYFQNEAQLEKSRLLSDRFSAERPKGSFSTLEIQRTEQGDSAMYLCASQVGNQPQHFGDGTRLSIL.

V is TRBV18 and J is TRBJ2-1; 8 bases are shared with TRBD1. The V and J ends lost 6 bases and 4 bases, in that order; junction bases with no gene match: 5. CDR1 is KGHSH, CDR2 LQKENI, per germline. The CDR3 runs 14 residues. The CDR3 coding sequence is TGTGCCAGCTCTCCGGGACAGGAGTACAATGAGCAGTTCTTC. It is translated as CASSPGQEYNEQFF.

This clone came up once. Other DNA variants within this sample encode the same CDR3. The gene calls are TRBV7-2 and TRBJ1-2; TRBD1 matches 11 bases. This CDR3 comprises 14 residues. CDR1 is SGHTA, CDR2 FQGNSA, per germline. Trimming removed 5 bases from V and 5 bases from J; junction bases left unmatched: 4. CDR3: CASSPGQGAYGYTF. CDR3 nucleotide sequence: TGTGCCAGCAGCCCCGGACAGGGGGCATATGGCTACACCTTC.

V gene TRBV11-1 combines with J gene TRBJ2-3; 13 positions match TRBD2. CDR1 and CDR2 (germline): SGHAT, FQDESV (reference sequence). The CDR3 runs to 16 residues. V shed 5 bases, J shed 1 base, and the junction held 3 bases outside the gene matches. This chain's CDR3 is CASSPGTSGGTDTQYF. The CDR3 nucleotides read TGTGCCAGCAGCCCCGGGACTAGCGGGGGCACAGATACGCAGTATTTT. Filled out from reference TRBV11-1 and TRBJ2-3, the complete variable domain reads EAEVAQSPRYKITEKSQAVAFWCDPISGHATLYWYRQILGQGPELLVQFQDESVVDDSQLPKDRFSAERLKGVDSTLKIQPAELGDSAMYLCASSPGTSGGTDTQYFGPGTRLTVL.

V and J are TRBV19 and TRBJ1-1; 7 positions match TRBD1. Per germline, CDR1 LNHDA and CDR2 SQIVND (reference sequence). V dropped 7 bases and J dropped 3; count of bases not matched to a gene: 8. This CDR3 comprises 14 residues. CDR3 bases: TGTGCCAGTAACGACAGGGTTAGTCACACTGAAGCTTTCTTT. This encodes CASNDRVSHTEAFF.

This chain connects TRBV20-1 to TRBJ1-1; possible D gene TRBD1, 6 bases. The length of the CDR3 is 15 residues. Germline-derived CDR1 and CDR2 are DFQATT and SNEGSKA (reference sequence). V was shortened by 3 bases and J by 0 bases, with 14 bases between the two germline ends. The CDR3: CSASGGRGLNTEAFF. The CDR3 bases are TGCAGTGCTAGTGGTGGCAGGGGTCTGAACACTGAAGCTTTCTTT.

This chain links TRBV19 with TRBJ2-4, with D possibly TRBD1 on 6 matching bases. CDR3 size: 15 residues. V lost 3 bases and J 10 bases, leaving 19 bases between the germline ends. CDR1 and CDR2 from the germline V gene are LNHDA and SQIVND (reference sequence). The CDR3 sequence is CASSMDRTGKGIQYF. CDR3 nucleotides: TGTGCCAGTAGTATGGATCGAACAGGGAAAGGGATTCAGTACTTC.

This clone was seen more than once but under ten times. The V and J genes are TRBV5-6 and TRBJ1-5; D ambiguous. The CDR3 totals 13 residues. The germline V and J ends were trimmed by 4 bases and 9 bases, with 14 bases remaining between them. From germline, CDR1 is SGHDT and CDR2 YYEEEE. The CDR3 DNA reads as TGTGCCAGCAGCCCCGGTGGAGGGAGGCCCCAGCATTTT. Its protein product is CASSPGGGRPQHF.

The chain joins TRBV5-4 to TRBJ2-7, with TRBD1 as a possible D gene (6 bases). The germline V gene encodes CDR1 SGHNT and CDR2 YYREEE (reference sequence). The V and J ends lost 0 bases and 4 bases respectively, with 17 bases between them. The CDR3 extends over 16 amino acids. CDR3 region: CASSLGPTGTRYEQYF. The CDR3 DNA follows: TGTGCCAGCAGCTTGGGACCCACAGGGACAAGGTACGAGCAGTACTTC.

CDR3 bases: TGTGCCAGCAGCGGGAGGGCGGTTGAAAAACTGTTTTTT. Translation gives CASSGRAVEKLFF. The V and J genes are TRBV5-6 and TRBJ1-4; the D is unclear. The CDR3 is 13 residues long. V lost 4 bases to trimming and J lost 7 bases, with 11 bases between them. Germline loops: CDR1 SGHDT, CDR2 YYEEEE.

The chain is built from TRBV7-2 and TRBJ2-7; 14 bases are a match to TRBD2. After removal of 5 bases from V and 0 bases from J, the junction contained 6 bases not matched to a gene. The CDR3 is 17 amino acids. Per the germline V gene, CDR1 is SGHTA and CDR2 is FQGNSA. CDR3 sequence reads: CASSPGLAGGLSYEQYF. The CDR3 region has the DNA TGTGCCAGCAGCCCAGGACTAGCGGGGGGCCTCTCCTACGAGCAGTACTTC.

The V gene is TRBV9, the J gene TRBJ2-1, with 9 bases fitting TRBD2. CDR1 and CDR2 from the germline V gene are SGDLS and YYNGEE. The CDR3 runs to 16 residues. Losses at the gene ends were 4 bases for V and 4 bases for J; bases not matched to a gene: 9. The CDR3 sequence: CASSLSSGIGYNEQFF. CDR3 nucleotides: TGTGCCAGCAGCCTCTCTAGCGGGATCGGGTACAATGAGCAGTTCTTC.

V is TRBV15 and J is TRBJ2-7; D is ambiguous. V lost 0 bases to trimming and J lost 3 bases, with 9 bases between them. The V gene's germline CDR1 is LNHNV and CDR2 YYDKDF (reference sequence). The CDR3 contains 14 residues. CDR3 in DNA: TGTGCCACCAGCAGAGATCGAGGAATCTACGAGCAGTACGTC. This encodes CATSRDRGIYEQYV.

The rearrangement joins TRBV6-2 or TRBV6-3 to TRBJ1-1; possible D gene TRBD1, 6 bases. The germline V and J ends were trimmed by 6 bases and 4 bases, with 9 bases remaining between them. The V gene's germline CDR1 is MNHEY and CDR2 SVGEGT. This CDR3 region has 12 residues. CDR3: CASSRQVTEAFF. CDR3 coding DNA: TGTGCCAGCAGCCGACAGGTCACTGAAGCTTTCTTT.

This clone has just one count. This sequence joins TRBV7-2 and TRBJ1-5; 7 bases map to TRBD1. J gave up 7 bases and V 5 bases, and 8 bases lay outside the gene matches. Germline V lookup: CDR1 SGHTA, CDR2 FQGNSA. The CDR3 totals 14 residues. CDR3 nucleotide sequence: TGTGCCAGCAGCCCTAGACAGGGTGGCCAGCCCCAGCATTTT. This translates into CASSPRQGGQPQHF.